Following are 32 T cell receptor beta chains from one sample sequenced in a study of cytomegalovirus exposure and HLA in healthy donors. The PCR made use of 60 Vbeta and 13 Jbeta primers. The assay was immunoSEQ multiplex PCR, and TCRdb's table has in-frame clones only and misses some. The sample shows 130,000 to 150,000 clones, around 79% of them seen only once. The material sequenced was PBMCs. Every receptor here comes from a male donor in good health and CMV-seronegative.

The chain recombines TRBV30 with TRBJ1-4; TRBD1 matches 11 bases. The CDR3 has 15 amino acids. Germline CDR1 GTSNPN, CDR2 SVGIG (reference sequence). Trimming at V came to 3 bases and at J to 1 base, leaving 1 base not matched to a gene. For the CDR3, the DNA is TGTGCCTGGAGGGGGACAGGGGGAACTAATGAAAAACTGTTTTTT. Translated: CAWRGTGGTNEKLFF.

On this clone itself: The germline gene is not matched at one end of the junction; a read error may be the cause. The chain uses TRBV15 and TRBJ1-3, with D possibly being TRBD1 (5 bases). The CDR3 length is 16 residues. Per the germline V gene, CDR1 is LNHNV and CDR2 is YYDKDF (reference sequence). The CDR3 nucleotides are TGTGCCTCCAGCAGAGTTACAGGCTTCTCTGGAAACACCATATATTTT. Protein: CASSRVTGFSGNTIYF.

V and J are TRBV27 and TRBJ1-2; 9 positions match TRBD1. Looked up from germline, CDR1 is MNHEY and CDR2 is SMNVEV (reference sequence). V shed 5 bases, J shed 8 bases, and the junction held 12 bases outside the gene matches. This CDR3 has 15 residues. CDR3 bases: TGTGCCAGCAGTCCCTTAGCCGGGACAGGGACAGGCTACACCTTC. Residues: CASSPLAGTGTGYTF.

The V gene is TRBV7-9, the J gene TRBJ1-1, with 9 bases identical to TRBD1. The ends lost 4 bases at V and 6 bases at J; junction bases unmatched: 3. The germline gives CDR1 SEHNR, CDR2 FQNEAQ (reference sequence). This CDR3 is built from 13 residues. In DNA, the CDR3 is TGTGCCAGCAGCTGGACAGGGGTCCCTGAAGCTTTCTTT. Its protein product is CASSWTGVPEAFF.

This chain uses TRBV19 with TRBJ2-7; TRBD1 matches 8 bases. The CDR3 is 14 residues long. The germline V gene has CDR1 LNHDA and CDR2 SQIVND (reference sequence). Trimming took 3 bases from V and 4 from J; bases not matched to a gene: 5. The CDR3 nucleotides are TGTGCCAGTAGTATTGGACAGGGTTTGTACGAGCAGTACTTC. It yields the protein CASSIGQGLYEQYF.

V usage is TRBV30 and J usage is TRBJ1-2, with D perhaps TRBD1 (6 bases). Between the trimmed V and J ends, which lost 7 bases and 0 bases, there was a span of 12 bases. The CDR3 totals 13 residues. Germline V lookup: CDR1 GTSNPN, CDR2 SVGIG (reference sequence). The CDR3 DNA reads as TGTGCCTTCCGGGGGGGCTCTAACTATGGCTACACCTTC. It yields the protein CAFRGGSNYGYTF.

The chain has TRBV6-4 and TRBJ1-2, with D perhaps TRBD1 (6 bases). The germline V gene encodes CDR1 MRHNA and CDR2 SNTAGT. V lost 6 bases to trimming and J lost 4 bases, with 15 bases between them. CDR3 length: 14 residues. CDR3 nucleotides: TGTGCCAGCAGCGACAACGGACAGAGCTATGGCTACACCTTC. Translating it yields CASSDNGQSYGYTF.

The genes are TRBV6-4 and TRBJ2-2, with D tentatively TRBD2 (5 bases). Looked up from germline, CDR1 is MRHNA and CDR2 is SNTAGT. V gave up 0 bases and J gave up 6 bases, with 8 bases separating them. The CDR3 is 14 amino acids. The CDR3 is CASSDSLGAGELFF. The CDR3, as DNA: TGTGCCAGCAGTGACTCACTGGGAGCCGGGGAGCTGTTTTTT.

This clone was seen a handful of times. V usage is TRBV15 and J usage is TRBJ2-3; D remains unclear. Germline values: CDR1 LNHNV, CDR2 YYDKDF (reference sequence). The CDR3 is 15 amino acids. V gave up 5 bases and J gave up 6 bases, with 18 bases separating them. CDR3 coding DNA: TGTGCCACCAGCTCCCCCGCTACGCGCGAGGATACGCAGTATTTT. Its protein product is CATSSPATREDTQYF.

In its sample, this clone was seen a few times. The chain joins TRBV7-9 to TRBJ2-2; 8 bases map to TRBD2. Unmatched junction bases numbered 8, after V lost 2 bases and J lost 6 bases. Germline V gene sequence: CDR1 SEHNR, CDR2 FQNEAQ (reference sequence). This CDR3 has 16 residues. The chain's CDR3 is CASSLRRLAPSGELFF. CDR3 DNA: TGTGCCAGCAGCTTACGACGACTAGCGCCCTCCGGGGAGCTGTTTTTT. The variable domain in full, with the rest retrieved from reference TRBV7-9 and TRBJ2-2, is DTGVSQNPRHKITKRGQNVTFRCDPISEHNRLYWYRQTLGQGPEFLTYFQNEAQLEKSRLLSDRFSAERPKGSFSTLEIQRTEQGDSAMYLCASSLRRLAPSGELFFGEGSRLTVL.

V usage is TRBV29-1 and J usage is TRBJ1-2; no definite D call. Germline CDR1 SQVTM, CDR2 ANQGSEA. The CDR3 is 17 amino acids. V lost 0 bases, J lost 0 bases, and 17 bases lay in between. In DNA, the CDR3 is TGCAGCGTTGAAGATCGAGTGGGCAGCCCATCTAACTATGGCTACACCTTC. Its protein is CSVEDRVGSPSNYGYTF.

V and J are TRBV29-1 and TRBJ2-7; tentative D call: TRBD2 (6 bases). V lost 7 bases, J lost 4 bases, and 17 bases lay in between. Germline V gives CDR1 SQVTM, CDR2 ANQGSEA. The CDR3 sequence is 13 residues long. The CDR3 reads CSATLIGTYEQYF. The CDR3 nucleotides read TGCAGCGCGACACTAATCGGGACTTACGAGCAGTACTTC.

The chain recombines TRBV6-6 with TRBJ1-3; perhaps TRBD1 as D (5 bases). CDR3 length: 15 residues. V shed 8 bases and J shed 0 bases, with 14 bases lying between them. Germline V gives CDR1 MNHNY, CDR2 SVGAGI (reference sequence). The CDR3 protein is CASGSGFLSGNTIYF. CDR3 in DNA: TGTGCCAGCGGTTCAGGGTTTCTCTCTGGAAACACCATATATTTT.

This clone occurred once. The chain employs TRBV9 and TRBJ1-1, with 8 bases lining up with TRBD1. V dropped 4 bases and J dropped 1; count of bases not matched to a gene: 3. This CDR3 contains 14 residues. From germline, CDR1 is SGDLS and CDR2 YYNGEE. The CDR3 bases are TGTGCCAGCAGCCACAGGGGGAGGAACACTGAAGCTTTCTTT. It encodes CASSHRGRNTEAFF.

The chain couples TRBV13 to TRBJ1-1; 8 bases agree with TRBD1. The junction had 8 bases not matched to a gene; V was cut back by 5 bases and J by 3 bases. Germline V lookup: CDR1 PRHDT, CDR2 FYEKMQ (reference sequence). The CDR3 is 15 residues long. In DNA, the CDR3 is TGTGCCAGCAGCGGTCAGACAGGGGAGTACACTGAAGCTTTCTTT. Translated: CASSGQTGEYTEAFF. Filled out from reference TRBV13 and TRBJ1-1, the complete variable domain reads AAGVIQSPRHLIKEKRETATLKCYPIPRHDTVYWYQQGPGQDPQFLISFYEKMQSDKGSIPDRFSAQQFSDYHSELNMSSLELGDSALYFCASSGQTGEYTEAFFGQGTRLTVV.

The chain joins TRBV19 to TRBJ1-1; tentative D call: TRBD1 (5 bases). V shed 3 bases and J shed 6 bases, with 11 bases lying between them. The CDR3 extends over 13 amino acids. Looked up from germline, CDR1 is LNHDA and CDR2 is SQIVND (reference sequence). The CDR3, as DNA: TGTGCCAGTAGTATGAGGCGGGGGTCTGAAGCTTTCTTT. Translating gives CASSMRRGSEAFF.

This sequence joins TRBV6-5 and TRBJ1-2, with 9 bases matching TRBD1. The CDR3 is 14 amino acids. Germline values: CDR1 MNHEY, CDR2 SVGAGI. Trimming took 5 bases from V and 7 from J; bases not matched to a gene: 8. The CDR3 DNA follows: TGTGCCAGCAGTCCGGGACAGGGTGCTGGTGGCTACACCTTC. This encodes CASSPGQGAGGYTF.

V and J are TRBV4-2 and TRBJ2-1, with a weak D call TRBD1 (6 bases). The CDR3 has 16 amino acids. Germline V gene data show CDR1 as LGHNA and CDR2 as YNFKEQ. Trimming left V 4 bases short and J 1 base short, with 14 bases between. This chain's CDR3 is CASSRRAQGSYNEQFF. In nucleotides, the CDR3 is TGTGCCAGCAGCCGCCGGGCCCAGGGGTCCTACAATGAGCAGTTCTTC.

The genes are TRBV29-1 and TRBJ1-2; tentative D call: TRBD1 (6 bases). Germline V gene data show CDR1 as SQVTM and CDR2 as ANQGSEA. V was clipped by 7 bases and J by 6 bases, with 15 bases between them. This CDR3 is built from 12 residues. The CDR3 sequence: CSADRKIDGYTF. The CDR3 bases are TGCAGCGCCGACAGGAAAATCGATGGCTACACCTTC.

The V and J genes are TRBV7-6 and TRBJ2-1, with 11 positions matching TRBD2. This CDR3 is 16 amino acids long. Germline V gene data show CDR1 as SGHVS and CDR2 as FNYEAQ. The J segment lost 9 bases and the V segment lost 4 bases, leaving 11 bases of the junction unmatched. DNA of the CDR3: TGTGCCAGCAGCTCCCGGGGTAGCGGGGGGGCTGGTGAGCAGTTCTTC. Encoded protein: CASSSRGSGGAGEQFF.

The chain employs TRBV19 and TRBJ1-1; D is unresolved. V dropped 7 bases and J dropped 6 bases, with 18 bases sitting between them. The CDR3 length is 14 residues. Germline CDR1 reads LNHDA; CDR2 reads SQIVND (reference sequence). DNA of the CDR3: TGTGCCAGTATCCCGAGCCGGGGATCCCCTGAAGCTTTCTTT. Protein: CASIPSRGSPEAFF.

This rearrangement joins TRBV9 to TRBJ1-4; D ambiguous. V dropped 4 bases and J dropped 4 bases, with 11 bases sitting between them. The CDR3 is 14 amino acids. Germline assignment: CDR1 SGDLS and CDR2 YYNGEE. CDR3 DNA: TGTGCCAGCAGCCGCGGGCAGTTTAATGAAAAACTGTTTTTT. Translation: CASSRGQFNEKLFF. The full variable domain, rest sourced from reference TRBV9 and TRBJ1-4, is DSGVTQTPKHLITATGQRVTLRCSPRSGDLSVYWYQQSLDQGLQFLIQYYNGEERAKGNILERFSAQQFPDLHSELNLSSLELGDSALYFCASSRGQFNEKLFFGSGTQLSVL.

V is TRBV4-1 and J is TRBJ2-2; 13 nucleotides match TRBD2. This CDR3 is built from 18 residues. Germline V CDR1 and CDR2: MGHRA, YSYEKL. Germline trimming cut 3 bases from V and 6 bases from J; bases unmatched to any gene: 10. The CDR3 DNA reads as TGCGCCAGCAGCCATCGGACTAGCGGGAGAATTGTAGCCGGGGAGCTGTTTTTT. It specifies CASSHRTSGRIVAGELFF.

This chain uses TRBV7-6 with TRBJ2-3; TRBD1 is a possible D gene (6 bases). The V end was cut by 1 base, the J end by 1 base, with 12 bases between. This CDR3 comprises 16 residues. CDR1 SGHVS and CDR2 FNYEAQ come from the germline V gene. CDR3 nucleotides: TGTGCCAGCAGCTTAGGCCCTTGGACAGGCACAGATACGCAGTATTTT. Translated: CASSLGPWTGTDTQYF.

This clone showed up just a few times. The V call is TRBV4-2, the J call TRBJ2-1; 10 bases line up with TRBD2. This CDR3 is 16 amino acids long. V gave up 4 bases and J gave up 8 bases; unmatched junction bases: 11. Germline V CDR1 and CDR2: LGHNA, YNFKEQ. The DNA of the CDR3 is TGTGCCAGCAGCCTAGGAAATAGCGGGGGGAGAGATGAGCAGTTCTTC. It encodes CASSLGNSGGRDEQFF.

The chain recombines TRBV5-1 with TRBJ1-1, with D maybe TRBD1 (6 bases). The CDR3 covers 14 residues. Deletions cut 6 bases from V and 0 bases from J, with 12 bases between. Germline V gene sequence: CDR1 SGHRS, CDR2 YFSETQ. The CDR3 sequence: CASTMGGLNTEAFF. The CDR3 nucleotides read TGCGCCAGCACCATGGGGGGGCTGAACACTGAAGCTTTCTTT.

This clone showed up just a few times. The rearrangement uses TRBV19 and TRBJ1-2; the match to TRBD1 covers 9 bases. The CDR3 consists of 13 residues. Germline trimming cut 8 bases from V and 4 bases from J; bases unmatched to any gene: 5. Germline V gives CDR1 LNHDA, CDR2 SQIVND (reference sequence). The CDR3: CASGQGIGYGYTF. CDR3 in DNA: TGTGCCAGTGGACAGGGGATCGGCTATGGCTACACCTTC.

V is TRBV5-1 and J is TRBJ2-7; 7 positions match TRBD2. V lost 3 bases, J lost 2 bases, and 11 bases stayed unmatched. This CDR3 has 16 residues. Germline CDR1 and CDR2: SGHRS and YFSETQ. The CDR3 is CASSSYVGRGTYEQYF. Written as DNA, the CDR3 is TGCGCCAGCAGCTCCTATGTAGGGAGGGGCACCTACGAGCAGTACTTC. Variable domain in full (rest from reference TRBV5-1 and TRBJ2-7): KAGVTQTPRYLIKTRGQQVTLSCSPISGHRSVSWYQQTPGQGLQFLFEYFSETQRNKGNFPGRFSGRQFSNSRSEMNVSTLELGDSALYLCASSSYVGRGTYEQYFGPGTRLTVT.

This clone was seen only a few times. CDR3 loop: CASSRTGKENTGELFF. The CDR3 bases are TGTGCCAGTAGTAGAACAGGGAAGGAGAACACCGGGGAGCTGTTTTTT. This chain links TRBV19 with TRBJ2-2, with a possible D match to TRBD1 (6 bases). Deletions cut 4 bases from V and 1 base from J, with 13 bases between. In germline, CDR1 is LNHDA, CDR2 SQIVND (reference sequence). CDR3 length: 16 amino acids.

The chain joins TRBV9 to TRBJ2-1, with 8 bases that match TRBD2. Per germline, CDR1 SGDLS and CDR2 YYNGEE. J lost 9 bases, V lost 0 bases, and 11 bases had no gene match. CDR3 size: 16 residues. CDR3 DNA sequence: TGTGCCAGCAGCGTAGCGACCCGCGGGGGGCTTACTGAGCAGTTCTTC. It codes for CASSVATRGGLTEQFF.

V gene TRBV10-3 combines with J gene TRBJ2-3, with 10 bases matching TRBD1. The V gene's germline CDR1 is ENHRY and CDR2 SYGVKD. This CDR3 has 16 amino acids. V gave up 4 bases and J gave up 3 bases; unmatched junction bases: 7. The CDR3 sequence is CAISAMDRGSTDTQYF. Here the CDR3 DNA reads TGTGCCATCAGTGCGATGGACAGGGGGTCTACAGATACGCAGTATTTT.

V and J are TRBV7-6 and TRBJ2-7; no definite D call. Germline CDR1 is SGHVS and CDR2 is FNYEAQ. Trimming stripped 6 bases from V and 1 base from J, with 10 bases between. The CDR3 runs to 13 residues. CDR3 loop: CASRNSGSYEQYF. DNA for the CDR3: TGTGCCAGCAGGAACAGTGGATCCTACGAGCAGTACTTC.